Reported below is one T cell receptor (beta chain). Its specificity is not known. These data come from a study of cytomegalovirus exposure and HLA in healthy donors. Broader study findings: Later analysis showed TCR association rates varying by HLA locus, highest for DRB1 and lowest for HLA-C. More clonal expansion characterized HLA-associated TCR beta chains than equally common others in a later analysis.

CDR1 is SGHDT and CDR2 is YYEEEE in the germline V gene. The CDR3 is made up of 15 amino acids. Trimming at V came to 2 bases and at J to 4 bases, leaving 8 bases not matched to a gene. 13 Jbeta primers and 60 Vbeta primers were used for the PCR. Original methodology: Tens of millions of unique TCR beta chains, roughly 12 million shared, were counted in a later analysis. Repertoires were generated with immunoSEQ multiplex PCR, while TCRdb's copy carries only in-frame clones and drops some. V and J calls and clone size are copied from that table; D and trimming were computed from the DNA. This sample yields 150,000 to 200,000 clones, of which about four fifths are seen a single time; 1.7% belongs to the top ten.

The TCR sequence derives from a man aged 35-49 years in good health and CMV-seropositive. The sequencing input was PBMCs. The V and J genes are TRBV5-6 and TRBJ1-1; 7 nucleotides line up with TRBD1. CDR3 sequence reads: CASSFRQGGVTEAFF. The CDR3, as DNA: TGTGCCAGCAGCTTTCGACAGGGAGGAGTCACTGAAGCTTTCTTT.